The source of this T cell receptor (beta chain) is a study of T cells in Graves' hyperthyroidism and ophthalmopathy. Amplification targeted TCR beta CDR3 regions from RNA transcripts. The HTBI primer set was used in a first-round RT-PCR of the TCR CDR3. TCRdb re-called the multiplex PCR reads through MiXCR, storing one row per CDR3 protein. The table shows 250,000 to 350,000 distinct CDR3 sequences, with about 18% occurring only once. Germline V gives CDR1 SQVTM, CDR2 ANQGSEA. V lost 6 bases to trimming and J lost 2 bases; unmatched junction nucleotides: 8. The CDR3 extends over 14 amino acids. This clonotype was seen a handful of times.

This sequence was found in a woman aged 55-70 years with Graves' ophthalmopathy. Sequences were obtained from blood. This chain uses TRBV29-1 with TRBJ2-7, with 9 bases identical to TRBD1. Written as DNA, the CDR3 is TGCAGCGTAGGTCCGGGACAGGGCCCCTACGAGCAGTACTTC. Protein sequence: CSVGPGQGPYEQYF.